The TCR beta chain under discussion was sequenced for a study of cytomegalovirus exposure and HLA in healthy donors. General study results and limits: Rarity held for most TCR sequences, but there were some public TCRs that occurred in many donors. When a later analysis compared HLA-associated TCR beta chains with equally common others, the HLA-associated chains turned out to be more clonally expanded and to have lower generation probabilities. V- and J-gene trimming of TCR beta was linked (in a later analysis) to a missense DCLRE1C variant.

Remarks on this clone: Its target is unknown.

The primer mix had 60 Vbeta and 13 Jbeta primers. TCRdb's copy holds only in-frame clones and misses some; the assay was immunoSEQ multiplex PCR. The sample records roughly 100,000 clones, approximately 70% being singletons. V was pared by 5 bases and J by 2 bases, with 7 bases between. Germline CDR1 and CDR2: SNHLY and FYNNEI. The CDR3 has 14 amino acids. Donors showed nominal health when sampled, although they likely had unrecorded immune exposures. The sample consisted of PBMCs. This sequence originates from a man aged 35-49 years in good health and CMV-seronegative. The J gene is TRBJ1-6, the V gene TRBV2; D not certain. The chain's CDR3 is CASSPRPYNSPLHF. CDR3 coding DNA: TGTGCCAGCAGTCCCCGTCCCTATAATTCACCCCTCCACTTT.